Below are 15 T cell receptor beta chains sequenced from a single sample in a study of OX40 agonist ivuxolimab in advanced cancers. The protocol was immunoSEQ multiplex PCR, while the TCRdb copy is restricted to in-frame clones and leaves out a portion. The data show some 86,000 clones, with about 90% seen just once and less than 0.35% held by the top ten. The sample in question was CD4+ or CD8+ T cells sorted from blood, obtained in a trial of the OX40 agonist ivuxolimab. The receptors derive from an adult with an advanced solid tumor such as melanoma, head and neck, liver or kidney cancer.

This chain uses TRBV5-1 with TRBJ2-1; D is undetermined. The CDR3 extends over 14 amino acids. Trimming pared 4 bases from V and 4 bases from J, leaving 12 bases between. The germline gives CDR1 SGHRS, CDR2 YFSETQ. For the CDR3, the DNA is TGCGCCAGCAGCCTCGGCCAAAATTACAATGAGCAGTTCTTC. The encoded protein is CASSLGQNYNEQFF.

CDR3 in amino acids: CASSENRGPGYGYTF. The CDR3 DNA sequence: TGTGCCAGCAGTGAAAACAGGGGGCCCGGATATGGCTACACCTTC. The V gene is TRBV6-1, the J gene TRBJ1-2; 9 bases are a match to TRBD1. The V segment lost 2 bases and the J segment 5 bases; nucleotides outside the gene matches: 6. Germline V gene sequence: CDR1 MNHNS, CDR2 SASEGT. This CDR3 comprises 15 residues.

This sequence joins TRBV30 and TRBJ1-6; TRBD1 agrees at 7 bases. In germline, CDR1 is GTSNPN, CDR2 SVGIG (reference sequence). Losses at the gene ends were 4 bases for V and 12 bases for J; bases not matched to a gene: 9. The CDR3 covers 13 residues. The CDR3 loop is CAWMTTGHLPLHF. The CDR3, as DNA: TGTGCCTGGATGACGACAGGGCATCTACCCCTCCACTTT. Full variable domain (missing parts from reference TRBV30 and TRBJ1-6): SQTIHQWPATLVQPVGSPLSLECTVEGTSNPNLYWYRQAAGRGLQLLFYSVGIGQISSEVPQNLSASRPQDRQFILSSKKLLLSDSGFYLCAWMTTGHLPLHFGNGTRLTVT.

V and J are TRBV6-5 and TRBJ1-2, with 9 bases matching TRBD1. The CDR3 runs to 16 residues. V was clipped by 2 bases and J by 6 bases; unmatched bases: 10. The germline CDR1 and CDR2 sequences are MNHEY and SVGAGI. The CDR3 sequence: CASSYGRRDRVNGYTF. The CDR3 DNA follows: TGTGCCAGCAGTTACGGGAGAAGGGACAGGGTTAATGGCTACACCTTC.

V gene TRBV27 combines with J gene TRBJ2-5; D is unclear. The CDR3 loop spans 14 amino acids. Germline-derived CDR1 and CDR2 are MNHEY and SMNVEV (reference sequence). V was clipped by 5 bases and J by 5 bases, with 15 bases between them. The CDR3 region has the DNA TGTGCCAGCAGTCTAGGCATGTACTCGGAGACCCAGTACTTC. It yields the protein CASSLGMYSETQYF.

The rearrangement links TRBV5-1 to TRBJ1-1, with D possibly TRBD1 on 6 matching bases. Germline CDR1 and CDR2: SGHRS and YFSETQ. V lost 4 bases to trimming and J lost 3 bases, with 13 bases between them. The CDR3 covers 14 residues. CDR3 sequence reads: CASSTAGGYTEAFF. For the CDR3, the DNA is TGCGCCAGCAGCACCGCGGGGGGCTACACTGAAGCTTTCTTT.

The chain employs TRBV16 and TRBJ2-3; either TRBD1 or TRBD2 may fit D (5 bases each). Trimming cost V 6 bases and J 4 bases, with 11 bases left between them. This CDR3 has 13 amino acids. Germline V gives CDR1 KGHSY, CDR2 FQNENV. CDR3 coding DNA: TGTGCCAGCAGTGAGCAGGGAGCAGATACGCAGTATTTT. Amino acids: CASSEQGADTQYF.

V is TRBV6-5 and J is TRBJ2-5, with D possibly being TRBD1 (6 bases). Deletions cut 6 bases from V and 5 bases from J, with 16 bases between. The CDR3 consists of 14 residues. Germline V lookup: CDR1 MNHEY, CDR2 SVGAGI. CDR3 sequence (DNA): TGTGCCAGCAGAGCCGGCCACAGGGATGAGACCCAGTACTTC. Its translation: CASRAGHRDETQYF.

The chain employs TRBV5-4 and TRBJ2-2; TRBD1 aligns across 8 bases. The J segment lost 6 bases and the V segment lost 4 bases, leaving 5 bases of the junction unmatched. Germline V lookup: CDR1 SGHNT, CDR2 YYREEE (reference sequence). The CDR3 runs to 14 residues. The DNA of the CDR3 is TGTGCCAGCAGCAGGCCGACAGGGGCCGGGGAGCTGTTTTTT. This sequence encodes CASSRPTGAGELFF. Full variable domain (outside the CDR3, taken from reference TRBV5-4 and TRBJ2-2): ETGVTQSPTHLIKTRGQQVTLRCSSQSGHNTVSWYQQALGQGPQFIFQYYREEENGRGNFPPRFSGLQFPNYSSELNVNALELDDSALYLCASSRPTGAGELFFGEGSRLTVL.

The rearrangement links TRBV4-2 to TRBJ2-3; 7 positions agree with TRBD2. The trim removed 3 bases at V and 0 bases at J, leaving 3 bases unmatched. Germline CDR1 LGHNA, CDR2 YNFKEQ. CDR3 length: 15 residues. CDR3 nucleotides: TGTGCCAGCAGCCAGGGACTACTAAGCACAGATACGCAGTATTTT. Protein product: CASSQGLLSTDTQYF.

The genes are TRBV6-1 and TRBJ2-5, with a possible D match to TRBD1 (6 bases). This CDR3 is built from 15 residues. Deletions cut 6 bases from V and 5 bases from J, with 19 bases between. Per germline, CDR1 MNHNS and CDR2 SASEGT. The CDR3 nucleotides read TGTGCCAGCAGCGCATATACAGGGTACAGCGAGACCCAGTACTTC. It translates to CASSAYTGYSETQYF.

CDR3 nucleotides: TGTGCCAGCAGGAAGCTCTCCAGCCTCCCTAATTCACCCCTCCACTTT. Its translation: CASRKLSSLPNSPLHF. This rearrangement joins TRBV6-6 to TRBJ1-6, with D unresolved. Trimming removed 6 bases at V and 6 bases at J, with 18 bases between. The CDR3 sequence is 16 residues long. Germline CDR1 is MNHNY and CDR2 is SVGAGI (reference sequence).

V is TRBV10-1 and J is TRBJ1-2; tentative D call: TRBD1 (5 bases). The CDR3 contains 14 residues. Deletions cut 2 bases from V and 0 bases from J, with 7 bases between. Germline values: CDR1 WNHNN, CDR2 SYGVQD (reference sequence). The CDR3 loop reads CASSEDRANYGYTF. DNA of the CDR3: TGCGCCAGCAGTGAGGACAGAGCTAACTATGGCTACACCTTC.

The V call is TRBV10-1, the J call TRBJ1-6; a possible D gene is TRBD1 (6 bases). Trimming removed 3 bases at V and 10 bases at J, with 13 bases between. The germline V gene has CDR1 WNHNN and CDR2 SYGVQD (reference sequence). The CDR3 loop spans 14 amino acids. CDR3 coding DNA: TGCGCCAGCAGTGACAGGGGAACCGGATCACCCCTCCACTTT. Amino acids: CASSDRGTGSPLHF.

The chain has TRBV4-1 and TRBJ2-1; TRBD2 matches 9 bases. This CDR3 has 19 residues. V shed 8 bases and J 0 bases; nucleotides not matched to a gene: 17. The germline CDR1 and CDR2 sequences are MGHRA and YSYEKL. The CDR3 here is CASLPSRTLAGNSYNEQFF. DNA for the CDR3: TGCGCCAGCTTACCAAGTCGAACGCTAGCGGGGAACTCCTACAATGAGCAGTTCTTC.